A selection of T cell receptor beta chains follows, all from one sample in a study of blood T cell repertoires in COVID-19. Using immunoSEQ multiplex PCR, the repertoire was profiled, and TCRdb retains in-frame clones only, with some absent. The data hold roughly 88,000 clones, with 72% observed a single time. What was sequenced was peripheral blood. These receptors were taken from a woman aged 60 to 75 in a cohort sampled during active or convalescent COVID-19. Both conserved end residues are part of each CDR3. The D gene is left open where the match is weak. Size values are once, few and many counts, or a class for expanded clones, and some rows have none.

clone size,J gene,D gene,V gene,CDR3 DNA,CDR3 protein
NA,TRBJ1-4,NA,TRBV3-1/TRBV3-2,TGTGCCAGCAGCCAAGCCAGTTCTGAAAAACTGTTTTTT,CASSQASSEKLFF
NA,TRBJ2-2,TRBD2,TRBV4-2,TGTGCCAGCAGCCAAGACAGGAGCGGGATAACCGGGGAGCTGTTTTTT,CASSQDRSGITGELFF
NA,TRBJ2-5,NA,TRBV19,TGTGCCAGTAGTATTGGCCTCCCAGGCCAAGAGACCCAGTACTTC,CASSIGLPGQETQYF
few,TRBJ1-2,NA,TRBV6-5,TGTGCCAGCAGTTACATAGGGGCTCGGAGCTACACCTTC,CASSYIGARSYTF
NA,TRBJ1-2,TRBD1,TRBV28,TGTGCCACCGGGACAGGGGGCGCTTACTATGGCTACACCTTC,CATGTGGAYYGYTF
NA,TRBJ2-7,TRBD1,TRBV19,TGTGCCAGTAAAGACAGGGGACACGAGCAGTACTTC,CASKDRGHEQYF
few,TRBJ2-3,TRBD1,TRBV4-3,TGCGCCAGCAGCACCTCGGGGGGACAGGGACCAGATACGCAGTATTTT,CASSTSGGQGPDTQYF
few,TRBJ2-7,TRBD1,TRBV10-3,TGTGCCATCAGTGCGCCTAGGACAGGGGGCGGCGAGCAGTACTTC,CAISAPRTGGGEQYF
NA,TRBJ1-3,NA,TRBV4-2,TGTGCCAGCAGCCAAGAGGGTCGGGGGTCCGGAAACACCATATATTTT,CASSQEGRGSGNTIYF
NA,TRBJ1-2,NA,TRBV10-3,TGTGCCATCAGTGAGTCGCCACGACAGGCCCTTAACTATGGCTACACCTTC,CAISESPRQALNYGYTF
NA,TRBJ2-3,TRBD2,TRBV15,TGTGCCACCAGCAGAGCCGTCGGGGGGGCCTCAGATACGCAGTATTTT,CATSRAVGGASDTQYF
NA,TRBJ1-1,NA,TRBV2,TGTGCCAGCAGTGAGGAAGGGGGGGGCACTGAAGCTTTCTTT,CASSEEGGGTEAFF
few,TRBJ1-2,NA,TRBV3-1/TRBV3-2,TGTGCCTCCACTGATGGGGGGGGCGGCTACACCTTC,CASTDGGGGYTF
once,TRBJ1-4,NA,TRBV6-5,TGTGCCAGCAGTTCGCAGGGCAGGGTGGGTGAAAAACTGTTTTTT,CASSSQGRVGEKLFF
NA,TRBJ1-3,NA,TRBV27,TGTGCCAGCAGTTTCAGTTTACGGAGCTCTGGAAACACCATATATTTT,CASSFSLRSSGNTIYF
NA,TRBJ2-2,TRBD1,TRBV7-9,TGTGCCAGCAGCCAAGGGGCAGGGGGGAACACCGGGGAGCTGTTTTTT,CASSQGAGGNTGELFF
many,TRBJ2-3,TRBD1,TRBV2,TGTGCCAGCGGAAGGACAGGTAGCACAGATACGCAGTATTTT,CASGRTGSTDTQYF
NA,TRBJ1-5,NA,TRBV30,TGTGCCTGGGCGGACAGAAGCATCAATCAGCCCCAGCATTTT,CAWADRSINQPQHF
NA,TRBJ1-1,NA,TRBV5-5,TGTGCCAGCAGCCTTAGGGGATACACTGAAGCTTTCTTT,CASSLRGYTEAFF
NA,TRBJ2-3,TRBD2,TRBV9,TGTGCCAGCAGCGAAGATGAGGGGACTAGCGGGATTCGCACAGATACGCAGTATTTT,CASSEDEGTSGIRTDTQYF
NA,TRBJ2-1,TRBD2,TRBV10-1,TGCGCCAGCAGTAGCGGGGGGGTAGCCAATGAGCAGTTCTTC,CASSSGGVANEQFF
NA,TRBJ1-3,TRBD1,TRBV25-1,TGTGCCAGCGAGCAGGGGGCGGCTGGAAACACCATATATTTT,CASEQGAAGNTIYF
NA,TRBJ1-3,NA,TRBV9,TGTGCCAGCAGCGTCACCCCAGGAGGCTACTCTGGAAACACCATATATTTT,CASSVTPGGYSGNTIYF
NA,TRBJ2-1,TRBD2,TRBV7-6,TGTGCCAGCAGCTTAGGGTTATGGCTAGCGGGGAATGAGCAGTTCTTC,CASSLGLWLAGNEQFF
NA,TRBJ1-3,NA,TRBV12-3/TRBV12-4,TGTGCCAGCAGTTTAACTTGGAACACCATATATTTT,CASSLTWNTIYF